Described below is a single T cell receptor (beta chain) sequence and its context. Its antigen is not known. After isolation, RNA underwent reverse transcription to generate cDNA as the sequencing template. The protocol was immunoSEQ multiplex PCR, while the TCRdb copy is restricted to in-frame clones and leaves out a portion. The table lists some 150,000 clones, roughly 61% of them singletons. The CDR3 extends over 14 amino acids. Trimming pared 3 bases from V and 1 base from J, leaving 7 bases between. CDR1 is SNHLY and CDR2 is FYNNEI in the germline V gene. The data derive from a study of CD8+ T cells in alopecia areata. General observations from the study: Clonality was higher in lesional than normal scalp, especially in alopecia totalis/universalis.

The input for sequencing was CD4+ T cells sorted from blood, taken at week 0. The chain combines TRBV2 with TRBJ1-5; D ambiguous. The receptor's source is a human donor with alopecia areata. The CDR3, as DNA: TGTGCCAGCAGTGAGGATCGGAGCAATCAGCCCCAGCATTTT. Amino acids: CASSEDRSNQPQHF.